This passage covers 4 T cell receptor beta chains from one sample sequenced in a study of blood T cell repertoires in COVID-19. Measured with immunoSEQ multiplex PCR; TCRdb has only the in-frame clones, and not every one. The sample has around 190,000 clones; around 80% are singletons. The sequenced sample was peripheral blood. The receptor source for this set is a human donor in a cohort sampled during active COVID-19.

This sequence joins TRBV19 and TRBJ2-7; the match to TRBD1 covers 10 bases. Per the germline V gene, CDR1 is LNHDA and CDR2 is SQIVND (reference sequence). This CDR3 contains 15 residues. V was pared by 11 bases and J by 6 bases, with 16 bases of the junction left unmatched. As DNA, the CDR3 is TGTGCCCGATTATTTGCAGGGACAGGGGTTTGCGAGCAGTACTTC. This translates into CARLFAGTGVCEQYF.

CDR3 sequence: CASSARDRGGENIQYF. CDR3 DNA: TGTGCCAGCAGCGCTCGGGACAGGGGAGGGGAAAACATTCAGTACTTC. The chain links TRBV21-1 to TRBJ2-4; TRBD1 is the table's D call, not checked against the DNA. TRBV21-1 is assigned pseudogene status. The CDR3 extends over 16 amino acids.

CDR3 residues: CASSIGADHTDTQYF. In DNA, the CDR3 is TGTGCCAGTAGTATCGGTGCGGATCACACAGATACGCAGTATTTT. V is TRBV19 and J is TRBJ2-3; D gene uncertain. CDR1 and CDR2 from the germline V gene are LNHDA and SQIVND (reference sequence). V shed 3 bases and J shed 2 bases, with 12 bases lying between them. This CDR3 is built from 15 residues.

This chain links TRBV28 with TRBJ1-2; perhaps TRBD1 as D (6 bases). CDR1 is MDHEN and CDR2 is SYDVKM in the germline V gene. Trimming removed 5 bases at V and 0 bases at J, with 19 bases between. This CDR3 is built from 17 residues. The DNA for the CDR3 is TGTGCCAGCAGTCTCAAACTTGGAGGACAGACTAACTATGGCTACACCTTC. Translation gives CASSLKLGGQTNYGYTF.